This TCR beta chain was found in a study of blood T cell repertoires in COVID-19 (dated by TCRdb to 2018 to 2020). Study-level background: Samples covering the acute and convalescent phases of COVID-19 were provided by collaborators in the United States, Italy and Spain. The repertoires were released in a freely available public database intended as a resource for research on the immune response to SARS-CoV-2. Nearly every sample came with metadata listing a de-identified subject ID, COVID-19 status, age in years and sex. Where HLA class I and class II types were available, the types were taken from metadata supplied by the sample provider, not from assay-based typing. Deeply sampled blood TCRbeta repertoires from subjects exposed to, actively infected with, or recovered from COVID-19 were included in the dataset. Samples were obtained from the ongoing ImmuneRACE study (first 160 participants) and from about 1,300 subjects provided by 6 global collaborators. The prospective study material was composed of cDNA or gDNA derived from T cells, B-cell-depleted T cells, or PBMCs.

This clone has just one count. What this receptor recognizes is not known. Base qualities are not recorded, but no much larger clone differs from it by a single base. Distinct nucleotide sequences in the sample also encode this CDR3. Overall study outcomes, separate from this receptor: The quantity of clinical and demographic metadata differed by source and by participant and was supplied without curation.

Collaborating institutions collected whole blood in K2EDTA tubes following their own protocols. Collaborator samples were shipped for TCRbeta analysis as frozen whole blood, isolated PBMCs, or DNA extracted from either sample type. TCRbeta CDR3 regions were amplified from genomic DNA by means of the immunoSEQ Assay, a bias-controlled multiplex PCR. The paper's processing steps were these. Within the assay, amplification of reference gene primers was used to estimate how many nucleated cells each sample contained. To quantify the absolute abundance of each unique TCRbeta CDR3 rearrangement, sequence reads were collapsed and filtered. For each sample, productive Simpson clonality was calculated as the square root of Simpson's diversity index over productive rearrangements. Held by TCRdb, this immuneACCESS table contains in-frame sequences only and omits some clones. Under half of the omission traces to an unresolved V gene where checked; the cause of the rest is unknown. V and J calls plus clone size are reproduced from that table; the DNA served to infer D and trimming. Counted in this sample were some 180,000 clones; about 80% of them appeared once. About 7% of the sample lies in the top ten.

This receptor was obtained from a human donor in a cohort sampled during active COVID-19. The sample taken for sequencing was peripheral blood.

The CDR3 loop reads CASSGSAAGLFF. The DNA sequence is as follows: TGTGCCAGCAGCGGTTCAGCTGCCGGGCTGTTTTTT. This chain is built from TRBV7-9 and TRBJ1-4, with no reliable assignment of the D segment. The germline V gene (reference sequence) sets CDR1 to SEHNR and CDR2 to FQNEAQ. The CDR3 runs 12 amino acids, cysteine and phenylalanine included. The entry retains the CDR3 DNA only, 36 bases that are in frame from base 1. The trim is 5 bases for V and 14 bases for J, with a gap of 15 bases between the germline ends.